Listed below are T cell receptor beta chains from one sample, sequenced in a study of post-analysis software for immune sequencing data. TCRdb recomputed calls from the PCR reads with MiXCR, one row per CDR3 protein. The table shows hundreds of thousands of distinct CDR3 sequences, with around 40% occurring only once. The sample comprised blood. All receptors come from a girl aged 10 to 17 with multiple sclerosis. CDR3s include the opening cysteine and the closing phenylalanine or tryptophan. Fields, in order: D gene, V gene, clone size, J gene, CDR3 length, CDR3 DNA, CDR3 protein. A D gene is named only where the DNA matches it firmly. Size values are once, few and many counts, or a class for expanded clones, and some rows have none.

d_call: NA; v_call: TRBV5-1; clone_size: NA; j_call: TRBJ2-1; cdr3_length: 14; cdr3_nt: TGCGCCAGCAGCGCTCAAAACAGTTACAATGAGCAGTTCTTC; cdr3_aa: CASSAQNSYNEQFF
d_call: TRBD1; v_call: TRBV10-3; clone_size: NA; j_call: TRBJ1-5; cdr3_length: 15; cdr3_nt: TGTGCCATCAGTGAGTCTGGACAGGGTGATCAGCCCCAGCATTTT; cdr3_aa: CAISESGQGDQPQHF
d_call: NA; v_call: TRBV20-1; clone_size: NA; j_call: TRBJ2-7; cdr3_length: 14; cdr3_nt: TGCAGTGCCACCAACCGGACAGACGTTTACGAGCAGTACTTC; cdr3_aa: CSATNRTDVYEQYF
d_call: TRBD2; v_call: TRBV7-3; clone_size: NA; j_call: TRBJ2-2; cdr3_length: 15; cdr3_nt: TGTGCCAGCAGCTTAGCGGGGGCGAACACCGGGGAGCTGTTTTTT; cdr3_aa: CASSLAGANTGELFF
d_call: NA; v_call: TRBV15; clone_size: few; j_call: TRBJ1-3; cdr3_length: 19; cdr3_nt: TGTGCCACCAGCAGAGATCTAGGTGGATACGGAAGCTCTGGAAACACCATATATTTT; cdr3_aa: CATSRDLGGYGSSGNTIYF
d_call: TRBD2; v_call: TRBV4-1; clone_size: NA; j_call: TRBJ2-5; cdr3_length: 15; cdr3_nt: TGCGCCAGCAGCCAAGTGTTAGCGGGAGAAGAGACCCAGTACTTC; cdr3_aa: CASSQVLAGEETQYF
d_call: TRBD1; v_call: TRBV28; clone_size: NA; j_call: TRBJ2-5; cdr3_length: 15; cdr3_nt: TGTGCCAGCAGTTTAACAGGGGTTGGGATCGAGACCCAGTACTTC; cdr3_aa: CASSLTGVGIETQYF
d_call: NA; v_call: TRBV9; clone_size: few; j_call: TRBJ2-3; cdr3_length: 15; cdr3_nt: TGTGCCAGCAGCTTCCGACAGGTTAGCACAGATACGCAGTATTTT; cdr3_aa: CASSFRQVSTDTQYF
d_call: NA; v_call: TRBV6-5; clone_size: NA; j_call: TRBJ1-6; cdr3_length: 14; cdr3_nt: TGTGCCAGCAGCCCATCCCGCTATAATTCACCCCTCCACTTT; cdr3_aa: CASSPSRYNSPLHF
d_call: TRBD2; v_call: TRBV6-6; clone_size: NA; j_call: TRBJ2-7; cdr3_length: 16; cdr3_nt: TGTGCCAGCAGTTACCCGAGGACTAGCGGGAGCAACGAGCAGTACTTC; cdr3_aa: CASSYPRTSGSNEQYF
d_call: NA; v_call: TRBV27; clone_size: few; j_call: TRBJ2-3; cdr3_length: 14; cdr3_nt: TGTGCCAGCAGTTTTGCGGGCCCCACAGATACGCAGTATTTT; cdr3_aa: CASSFAGPTDTQYF
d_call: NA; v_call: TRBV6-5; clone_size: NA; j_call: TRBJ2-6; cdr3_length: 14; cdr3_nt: TGTGCCAGCAGTTTAATGTCTGGGGCCAACGTCCTGACTTTC; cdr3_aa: CASSLMSGANVLTF
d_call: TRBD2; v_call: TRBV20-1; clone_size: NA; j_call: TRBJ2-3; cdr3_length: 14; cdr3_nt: TGCAGTGCTCCGCGGGAGGCTAGCACAGATACGCAGTATTTT; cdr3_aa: CSAPREASTDTQYF
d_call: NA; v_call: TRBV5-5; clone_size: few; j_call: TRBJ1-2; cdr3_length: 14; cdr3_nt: TGTGCCAGCAGCTTGGAGTCACAGGGATATGGCTACACCTTC; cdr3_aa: CASSLESQGYGYTF
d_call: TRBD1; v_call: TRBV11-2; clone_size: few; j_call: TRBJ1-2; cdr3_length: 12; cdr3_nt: TGTGCCAGCAGCATGACAGGGAAGGGCTACACCTTC; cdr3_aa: CASSMTGKGYTF
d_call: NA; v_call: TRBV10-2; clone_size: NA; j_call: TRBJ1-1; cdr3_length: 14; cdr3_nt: TGCGCCAGCAGTGAATCGAGGTGGAACACTGAAGCTTTCTTT; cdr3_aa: CASSESRWNTEAFF
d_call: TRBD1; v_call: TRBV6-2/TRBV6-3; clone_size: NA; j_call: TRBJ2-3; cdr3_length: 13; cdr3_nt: TGTGCCAGCAGCGACAGGGGGCCGGATACGCAGTATTTT; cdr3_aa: CASSDRGPDTQYF
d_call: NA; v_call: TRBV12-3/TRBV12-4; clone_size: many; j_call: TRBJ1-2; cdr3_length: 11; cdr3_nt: TGTGCCAGCAGTCCGGGCTATGGCTACACCTTC; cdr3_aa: CASSPGYGYTF
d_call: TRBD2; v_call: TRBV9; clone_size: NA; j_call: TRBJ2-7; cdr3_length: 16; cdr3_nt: TGTGCCAGCAGCGTAGGTCCGGCCTGGGACTACAATGAGCAGTACTTC; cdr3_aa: CASSVGPAWDYNEQYF
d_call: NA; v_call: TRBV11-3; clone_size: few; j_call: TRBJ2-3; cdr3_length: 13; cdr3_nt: TGTGCCAGCAGCTTATCGTTGTCAGATACGCAGTATTTT; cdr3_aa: CASSLSLSDTQYF
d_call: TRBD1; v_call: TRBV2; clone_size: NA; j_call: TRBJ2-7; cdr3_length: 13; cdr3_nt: TGTGCCAGCTCCCCGGGGACAGGGGCCGAGCAGTACTTC; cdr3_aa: CASSPGTGAEQYF
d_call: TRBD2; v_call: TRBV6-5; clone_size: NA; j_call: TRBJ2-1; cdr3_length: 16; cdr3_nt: TGTGCCAGCAGTTACCCTACGAGCGGGAGGGGGAATGAGCAGTTCTTC; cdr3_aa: CASSYPTSGRGNEQFF
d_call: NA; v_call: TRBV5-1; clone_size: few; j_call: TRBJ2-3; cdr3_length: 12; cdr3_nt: TGCGCTCATCCTCCGGGAGCAGATACGCAGTATTTT; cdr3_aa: CAHPPGADTQYF
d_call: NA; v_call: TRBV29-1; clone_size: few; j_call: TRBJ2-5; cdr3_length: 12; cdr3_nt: TGCAGCGTGTCCACAGGGTTGGAGACCCAGTACTTC; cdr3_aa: CSVSTGLETQYF
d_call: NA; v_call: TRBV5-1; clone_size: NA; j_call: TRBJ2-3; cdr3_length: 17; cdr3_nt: TGCGCCAGCAGCTTGGAGGGGAGCCCAGACTTCACAGATACGCAGTATTTT; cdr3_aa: CASSLEGSPDFTDTQYF